Below, 5 T cell receptor beta chains from the same sample are listed, as sequenced in a study of technical replicates of blood from a few donors. This table comes from immunoSEQ multiplex PCR, and its TCRdb copy is limited to in-frame clones, with some not included. Of some 64,000 clones in the sample, around 97% were seen once. The sample taken for sequencing was T cells isolated from PBMCs. These TCRs come from a human donor in good health.

The chain is built from TRBV7-9 and TRBJ2-2, with D maybe TRBD1 (5 bases). The CDR3 is 14 amino acids. Between the trimmed V and J ends, which lost 4 bases and 5 bases, there was a span of 11 bases. Germline-derived CDR1 and CDR2 are SEHNR and FQNEAQ (reference sequence). CDR3 in DNA: TGTGCCAGCAGCTCCACAAGGGGAACCGGGGAGCTGTTTTTT. Translating it yields CASSSTRGTGELFF.

This clone has only one observation. The chain has TRBV10-2 and TRBJ1-1, with 8 nucleotides matching TRBD1. This CDR3 has 13 amino acids. Per germline, CDR1 WSHSY and CDR2 SAAADI. J lost 0 bases, V lost 6 bases, and 0 bases had no gene match. Here the CDR3 DNA reads TGCGCCAGCAGGGACAGGGTGAACACTGAAGCTTTCTTT. Encoded protein: CASRDRVNTEAFF.

The V and J genes are TRBV9 and TRBJ1-3; D is undetermined. CDR3 length: 14 amino acids. The V and J ends lost 0 bases and 6 bases respectively, with 10 bases between them. The V gene's germline CDR1 is SGDLS and CDR2 YYNGEE. In DNA, the CDR3 is TGTGCCAGCAGCGTAGGTAACAGAGTAAACACCATATATTTT. Amino acid sequence: CASSVGNRVNTIYF.

This chain uses TRBV28 with TRBJ1-1; the D gene is possibly TRBD1 (5 bases). The CDR3 runs 14 residues. The germline CDR1 and CDR2 sequences are MDHEN and SYDVKM. The germline V and J ends were trimmed by 3 bases and 6 bases, with 14 bases remaining between them. The CDR3 loop is CASSFDTGVAEAFF. CDR3 DNA: TGTGCCAGCAGTTTCGACACGGGGGTCGCTGAAGCTTTCTTT.

This sequence joins TRBV19 and TRBJ1-2; 7 bases fit TRBD1. Trimming at V came to 2 bases and at J to 4 bases, leaving 7 bases not matched to a gene. From germline, CDR1 is LNHDA and CDR2 SQIVND (reference sequence). The CDR3 covers 15 residues. The chain's CDR3 is CASSIRQGPTYGYTF. The CDR3 DNA is TGTGCCAGTAGTATACGACAGGGACCAACCTATGGCTACACCTTC.